This T cell receptor beta chain was documented in a study of CD8 T cells in Susac syndrome (dated 2019 in TCRdb). About the investigation overall: Among the sequenced Susac syndrome patients, about six had clinically active disease and about 8 were in clinical remission. At blood withdrawal, Susac syndrome patients were either therapy-naive, taking corticosteroids (in some cases with IVIg as well), or taking IVIg alone. Whether CD8+ T cell activation and differentiation in Susac syndrome was antigen driven was tested using repertoire sequencing. What the authors observed across the whole study: No clonal expansion was detected in the CD4+ T cell repertoire of Susac syndrome patients. The number of individuals in the TCR sequencing and HLA analysis was recognized as being relatively small.

High-throughput TCR beta sequencing profiled peripheral blood CD8+ and CD4+ T cells from healthy donors, Susac syndrome patients and multiple sclerosis patients. The Susac syndrome patients fulfilled recently defined diagnostic criteria for definite or probable disease. Bulk CD8+ and CD4+ T cells were purified by magnetic negative isolation, whereas CD8+ TEMRA cells were enriched by FACS. Blood was drawn into EDTA tubes, processed within 24 hours, and PBMCs were isolated by density gradient centrifugation. PBMCs intended for TCR sequencing were frozen in liquid nitrogen and were later thawed in a 37 degrees C water bath. A purity of at least 90% was achieved for sorted or isolated CD4+, CD8+ and CD8+ TEMRA cells. A remark on this clonotype: This clone's antigen is unknown. No qualities accompany the bases; no much larger clone lies one base away.

RNA was extracted using the RNeasy kit, and roughly 0.45 to 1 microgram was reverse transcribed with random hexamers. TCR beta CDR3 regions were amplified with the immunoSEQ multiplex PCR assay covering 54 Vbeta and 13 Jbeta segments. Bias from PCR amplification was corrected by using a synthetic template baseline for primer optimization and for computational correction. The authors' pipeline ran thus. Reads were annotated to V, D and J genes per IMGT and analyzed with immunoSEQ Analyzer, keeping only productive sequences. Clonality was computed as one minus Shannon entropy normalized by log2 of the number of productive unique sequences. Public and private clones were assessed among the 100 most prevalent clones of each patient and control. Susac-specific clones were defined as absent from healthy and MS cohorts, some 1,000 published viral clones and other ImmuneACCESS disease sequences. The public sequencing data were trimmed at Q25 with fastp and processed into clonotypes with MiXCR by TCRdb, which kept only in-frame beta chains. Duplicate CDR3 protein sequences are folded into a single record with the most common DNA and genes. These V and J calls rely on TCRdb rather than the paper's analysis. The sample has about 180,000 distinct CDR3 sequences on record, 94% of them singletons. The ten largest clones represent more than 0.095% of the sample.

Including cysteine and phenylalanine, the CDR3 has 16 amino acids. Just the 48-base CDR3 DNA is kept, in frame starting at base 1. For this chain, trimming is 4 bases at the V end and 0 bases at the J end, and the number of junction bases without a gene match is 7. The germline V gene (reference sequence) provides CDR1 LNHDA and CDR2 SQIVND. The chain is encoded by TRBV19 joined to TRBJ1-1, and 8 junction bases match TRBD1. The sequencing sample was made of CD4+ T cells from PBMCs. The clonotype comes from a human donor with Susac syndrome. The base sequence is TGTGCCAGTAGTACCCCAGGGGGCTCGGTGAACACTGAAGCTTTCTTT. Translation gives CASSTPGGSVNTEAFF.